This T cell receptor (beta chain) was recorded in a study of T cell responses to AZD1222 COVID-19 vaccine. Assay: immunoSEQ multiplex PCR; the TCRdb copy retains only in-frame clones and omits some. The profile shows about 110,000 clones, roughly 92% of them singletons. This material consisted of peripheral blood, taken 28 days after the second AZD1222 dose. This TCR came from an adult who received the AZD1222 COVID-19 vaccine.

The CDR3 sequence: CASSEWAPSNTGELFF. The CDR3 DNA sequence: TGTGCCAGCAGTGAATGGGCGCCTTCGAACACCGGGGAGCTGTTTTTT. V and J are TRBV2 and TRBJ2-2; D gene unclear. Trimming removed 2 bases at V and 0 bases at J, with 10 bases between. In germline, CDR1 is SNHLY, CDR2 FYNNEI. The CDR3 length is 16 residues. Using reference TRBV2 and TRBJ2-2 for the parts outside the CDR3, the full variable domain is EPEVTQTPSHQVTQMGQEVILRCVPISNHLYFYWYRQILGQKVEFLVSFYNNEISEKSEIFDDQFSVERPDGSNFTLKIRSTKLEDSAMYFCASSEWAPSNTGELFFGEGSRLTVL.